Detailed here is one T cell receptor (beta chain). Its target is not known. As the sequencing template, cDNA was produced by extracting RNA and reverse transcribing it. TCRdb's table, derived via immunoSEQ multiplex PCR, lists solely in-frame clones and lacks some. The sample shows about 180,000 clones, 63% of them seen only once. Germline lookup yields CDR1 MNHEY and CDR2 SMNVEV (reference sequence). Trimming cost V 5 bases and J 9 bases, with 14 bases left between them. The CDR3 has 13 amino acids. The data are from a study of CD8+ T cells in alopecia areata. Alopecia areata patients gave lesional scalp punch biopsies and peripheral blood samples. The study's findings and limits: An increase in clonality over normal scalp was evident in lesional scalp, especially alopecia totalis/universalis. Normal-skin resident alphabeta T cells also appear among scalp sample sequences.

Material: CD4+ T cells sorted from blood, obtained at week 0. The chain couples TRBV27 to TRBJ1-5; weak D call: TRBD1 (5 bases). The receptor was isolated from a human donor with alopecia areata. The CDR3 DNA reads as TGTGCCAGCAGTCGCGGGGCATTATGGCCCCAGCATTTT. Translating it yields CASSRGALWPQHF.